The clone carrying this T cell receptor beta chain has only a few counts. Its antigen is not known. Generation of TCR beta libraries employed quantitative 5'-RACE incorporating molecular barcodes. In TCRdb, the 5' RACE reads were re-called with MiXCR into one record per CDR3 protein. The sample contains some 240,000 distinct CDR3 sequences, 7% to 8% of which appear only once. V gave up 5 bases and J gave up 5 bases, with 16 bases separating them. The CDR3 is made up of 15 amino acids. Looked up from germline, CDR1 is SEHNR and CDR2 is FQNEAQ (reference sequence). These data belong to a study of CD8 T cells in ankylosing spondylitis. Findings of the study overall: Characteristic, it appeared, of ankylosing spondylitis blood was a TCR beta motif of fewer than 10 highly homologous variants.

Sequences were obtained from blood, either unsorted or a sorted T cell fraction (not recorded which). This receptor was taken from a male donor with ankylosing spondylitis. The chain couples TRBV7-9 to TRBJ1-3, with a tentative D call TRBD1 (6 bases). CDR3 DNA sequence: TGTGCCAGCAGCCCCGGACAGAGGACTCGAAACACCATATATTTT. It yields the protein CASSPGQRTRNTIYF. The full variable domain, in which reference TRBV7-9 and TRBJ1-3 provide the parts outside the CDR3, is DTGVSQNPRHKITKRGQNVTFRCDPISEHNRLYWYRQTLGQGPEFLTYFQNEAQLEKSRLLSDRFSAERPKGSFSTLEIQRTEQGDSAMYLCASSPGQRTRNTIYFGEGSWLTVV.